The 21 T cell receptor beta chains reported below all come from one sample, sequenced in a study of blood T cell repertoires in COVID-19 (dated by TCRdb to the early 2020s). Receptors were amplified or captured by the immunoSEQ multiplex PCR assay. TCRdb mirrors the immuneACCESS table, restricted to in-frame sequences. Some clones are absent from its copies; in checked studies, under half trace to an unresolved V gene, and the reason for the others is unknown. This sample comprises 120,000 or so clones, more than 70% of them detected only once. The biggest ten clones account for around 3.2% of the sample. The sequenced sample was peripheral blood. The receptors come from a woman between 50 and 59 years old with acute or convalescent COVID-19.

The chain employs TRBV20-1 and TRBJ1-2; 8 nucleotides agree with TRBD1. The trim removed 7 bases at V and 8 bases at J, leaving 6 bases unmatched. The CDR3 has 11 amino acids. Per germline, CDR1 DFQATT and CDR2 SNEGSKA (reference sequence). The CDR3 region is CSVTGGEGYTF. The CDR3 bases are TGCAGTGTCACAGGGGGTGAGGGCTACACCTTC.

The chain is built from TRBV19 and TRBJ1-5; D gene ambiguous. With 5 bases removed from V and 5 bases from J, the gap between germline ends came to 13 bases. The germline gives CDR1 LNHDA, CDR2 SQIVND (reference sequence). The CDR3 contains 14 residues. This chain's CDR3 is CASSARGAYQPQHF. As DNA, the CDR3 is TGTGCCAGTAGTGCGAGAGGAGCTTATCAGCCCCAGCATTTT.

The CDR3 nucleotides read TGTGCCAGCCGCGTAGGGGGCGTCGGGGAGCTGTTTTTT. This encodes CASRVGGVGELFF. The V and J genes are TRBV19 and TRBJ2-2; 7 bases map to TRBD1. Germline V lookup: CDR1 LNHDA, CDR2 SQIVND (reference sequence). V dropped 9 bases and J dropped 7; count of bases not matched to a gene: 8. The CDR3 covers 13 residues.

This clone was counted once. The gene calls are TRBV18 and TRBJ2-2, with TRBD2 as a possible D gene (5 bases). The CDR3 spans 17 residues. CDR1 is KGHSH, CDR2 LQKENI, per germline. V was pared by 2 bases and J by 4 bases, with 17 bases between. The CDR3 nucleotides are TGTGCCAGCTCACCATTCGGGGATCGCGGCGGCACCGGGGAGCTGTTTTTT. Protein: CASSPFGDRGGTGELFF.

V and J are TRBV6-6 and TRBJ2-3; TRBD2 aligns across 7 bases. Germline lookup yields CDR1 MNHNY and CDR2 SVGAGI (reference sequence). The V and J ends lost 6 bases and 4 bases, in that order; junction bases with no gene match: 13. CDR3 length equals 16 residues. This CDR3 is CASSHSSGGPADTQYF. In DNA form, the CDR3 reads TGTGCCAGCAGCCACTCCTCGGGAGGCCCCGCAGATACGCAGTATTTT.

The rearrangement uses TRBV19 and TRBJ2-7; D unclear. The CDR3 totals 14 residues. Trimming removed 2 bases from V and 0 bases from J, with 8 bases in between. Germline loops: CDR1 LNHDA, CDR2 SQIVND (reference sequence). Written as DNA, the CDR3 is TGTGCCAGTAGTATAACCCATAGCTCCTACGAGCAGTACTTC. Protein product: CASSITHSSYEQYF.

J is TRBJ2-1 and V is TRBV7-8, with D perhaps matching TRBD1 (6 bases). Trimming removed 0 bases from V and 8 bases from J, with 14 bases in between. CDR1 SGHVS and CDR2 FQNEAQ come from the germline V gene. This CDR3 comprises 15 residues. The CDR3 spells CASSLAGRGTYEQFF. The CDR3 nucleotides read TGTGCCAGCAGCTTAGCTGGCAGGGGAACCTATGAGCAGTTCTTC.

The chain has TRBV7-9 and TRBJ2-6; D might be TRBD2 (5 bases). From germline, CDR1 is SEHNR and CDR2 FQNEAQ (reference sequence). This CDR3 region has 17 residues. Trimming removed 4 bases at V and 0 bases at J, with 13 bases between. CDR3 residues: CASSSAAGLSGANVLTF. DNA for the CDR3: TGTGCCAGCAGCTCGGCGGCAGGACTCTCTGGGGCCAACGTCCTGACTTTC.

The rearrangement links TRBV11-3 to TRBJ2-5; possibly TRBD2 for D (6 bases). Germline CDR1 is SGHNT and CDR2 is YENEEA. The V gene lost 3 bases and the J gene lost 10 bases, with 15 bases spanning the gap. CDR3 size: 13 residues. The CDR3 region is CASSFGHGGDQYF. CDR3 nucleotide sequence: TGTGCCAGCAGCTTTGGACACGGGGGAGACCAGTACTTC.

This rearrangement joins TRBV28 to TRBJ2-7; 10 bases align to TRBD1. V was clipped by 3 bases and J by 5 bases; unmatched bases: 7. CDR1 is MDHEN and CDR2 is SYDVKM in the germline V gene. The CDR3 has 15 amino acids. The CDR3 here is CASSFPGQGRNEQYF. Written as DNA, the CDR3 is TGTGCCAGCAGTTTCCCGGGACAGGGGAGGAACGAGCAGTACTTC.

DNA for the CDR3: TGTGCCAGCAGTTCACCGACAGAGTATGGCTACACCTTC. Protein: CASSSPTEYGYTF. The gene calls are TRBV28 and TRBJ1-2, with a tentative D call TRBD1 (5 bases). The CDR3 is 13 amino acids. V shed 4 bases and J shed 5 bases, with 11 bases lying between them. Germline values: CDR1 MDHEN, CDR2 SYDVKM.

The gene calls are TRBV6-5 and TRBJ1-3; the D gene is possibly TRBD1 (5 bases). The V and J ends lost 6 bases and 7 bases respectively, with 19 bases between them. Germline-derived CDR1 and CDR2 are MNHEY and SVGAGI. The CDR3 is 15 amino acids. CDR3 sequence (DNA): TGTGCCAGCAGCCTAAGCCCAGGGTTGAAGAACACCATATATTTT. Amino acid sequence: CASSLSPGLKNTIYF.

The chain links TRBV7-9 to TRBJ2-1, with 11 bases that match TRBD2. V dropped 3 bases and J dropped 5; count of bases not matched to a gene: 3. From germline, CDR1 is SEHNR and CDR2 FQNEAQ (reference sequence). This CDR3 is built from 15 residues. The DNA of the CDR3 is TGTGCCAGCAGCTTGGGGACTAGCGGCAACAATGAGCAGTTCTTC. Protein product: CASSLGTSGNNEQFF.

The chain joins TRBV28 to TRBJ1-2; D unresolved. This CDR3 is 16 amino acids long. Trimming removed 3 bases from V and 4 bases from J, with 18 bases in between. CDR1 MDHEN and CDR2 SYDVKM come from the germline V gene. The chain's CDR3 is CASSFSARGNFYGYTF. Here the CDR3 DNA reads TGTGCCAGCAGTTTTTCCGCCCGGGGTAACTTCTATGGCTACACCTTC.

CDR3 coding DNA: TGTGCCAGCAGCTCCCCCCTCGGACTAGCGGTGAACACCGGGGAGCTGTTTTTT. Its protein product is CASSSPLGLAVNTGELFF. This rearrangement joins TRBV5-8 to TRBJ2-2; 10 nucleotides match TRBD2. CDR1 SGHTS and CDR2 YDEGEE come from the germline V gene. The CDR3 is made up of 18 amino acids. The V gene end was trimmed by 3 bases and the J gene end by 1 base; junction bases not matched to a gene: 9. Looking up the rest from reference TRBV5-8 and TRBJ2-2 gives the full variable domain: EAGVTQSPTHLIKTRGQQATLRCSPISGHTSVYWYQQALGLGLQFLLWYDEGEERNRGNFPPRFSGRQFPNYSSELNVNALELEDSALYLCASSSPLGLAVNTGELFFGEGSRLTVL.

The J gene is TRBJ1-1, the V gene TRBV19, with D possibly TRBD1 on 5 matching bases. The germline V gene encodes CDR1 LNHDA and CDR2 SQIVND (reference sequence). V was pared by 1 base and J by 1 base, with 7 bases between. CDR3 size: 14 residues. CDR3 region: CASSIGQQNTEAFF. The DNA for the CDR3 is TGTGCCAGTAGTATAGGACAGCAGAACACTGAAGCTTTCTTT. Full variable domain (missing parts from reference TRBV19 and TRBJ1-1): DGGITQSPKYLFRKEGQNVTLSCEQNLNHDAMYWYRQDPGQGLRLIYYSQIVNDFQKGDIAEGYSVSREKKESFPLTVTSAQKNPTAFYLCASSIGQQNTEAFFGQGTRLTVV.

This chain joins TRBV20-1 and TRBJ2-1; no reliable D call. The germline V gene encodes CDR1 DFQATT and CDR2 SNEGSKA (reference sequence). The CDR3 totals 11 residues. Deletions cut 3 bases from V and 9 bases from J, with 9 bases between. The CDR3, as DNA: TGCAGTGCTAGGCTAGGCCGTGAGCAGTTCTTC. Amino acids: CSARLGREQFF.

This rearrangement joins TRBV3-1 (or the pseudogene TRBV3-2) to TRBJ1-6; D is uncertain. Germline-derived CDR1 and CDR2 are LGHDT and YNNKEL (reference sequence). With 5 bases removed from V and 11 bases from J, the gap between germline ends came to 13 bases. The CDR3 is 13 residues long. The CDR3 spells CASSYERRPPLHF. The CDR3 nucleotides are TGTGCCAGCAGCTATGAACGGAGGCCACCCCTCCACTTT.

This rearrangement joins TRBV30 to TRBJ2-7; TRBD1 agrees at 8 bases. Germline lookup yields CDR1 GTSNPN and CDR2 SVGIG (reference sequence). The V gene end was trimmed by 8 bases and the J gene end by 1 base; junction bases not matched to a gene: 10. The CDR3 sequence is 14 residues long. The CDR3 DNA sequence: TGTGCCGCCACCGGACAGGGCTTGTCCTACGAGCAGTACTTC. It translates to CAATGQGLSYEQYF.

This clone was recorded once. The genes are TRBV25-1 and TRBJ1-1; the D is unclear. CDR1 is MGHDK, CDR2 SYGVNS, per germline. V dropped 1 base and J dropped 3 bases, with 9 bases sitting between them. The CDR3 is 14 residues long. DNA for the CDR3: TGTGCCAGCAGTGAATCCGGCAGGCACACTGAAGCTTTCTTT. It codes for CASSESGRHTEAFF. Filled out from reference TRBV25-1 and TRBJ1-1, the complete variable domain reads EADIYQTPRYLVIGTGKKITLECSQTMGHDKMYWYQQDPGMELHLIHYSYGVNSTEKGDLSSESTVSRIRTEHFPLTLESARPSHTSQYLCASSESGRHTEAFFGQGTRLTVV.

The rearrangement links TRBV6-5 to TRBJ2-1; TRBD1 agrees at 8 bases. Germline values: CDR1 MNHEY, CDR2 SVGAGI. The CDR3 loop spans 14 amino acids. Germline trimming cut 7 bases from V and 5 bases from J; bases unmatched to any gene: 7. CDR3 sequence reads: CASTDRGRNNEQFF. For the CDR3, the DNA is TGTGCCAGCACCGACAGGGGAAGGAACAATGAGCAGTTCTTC.